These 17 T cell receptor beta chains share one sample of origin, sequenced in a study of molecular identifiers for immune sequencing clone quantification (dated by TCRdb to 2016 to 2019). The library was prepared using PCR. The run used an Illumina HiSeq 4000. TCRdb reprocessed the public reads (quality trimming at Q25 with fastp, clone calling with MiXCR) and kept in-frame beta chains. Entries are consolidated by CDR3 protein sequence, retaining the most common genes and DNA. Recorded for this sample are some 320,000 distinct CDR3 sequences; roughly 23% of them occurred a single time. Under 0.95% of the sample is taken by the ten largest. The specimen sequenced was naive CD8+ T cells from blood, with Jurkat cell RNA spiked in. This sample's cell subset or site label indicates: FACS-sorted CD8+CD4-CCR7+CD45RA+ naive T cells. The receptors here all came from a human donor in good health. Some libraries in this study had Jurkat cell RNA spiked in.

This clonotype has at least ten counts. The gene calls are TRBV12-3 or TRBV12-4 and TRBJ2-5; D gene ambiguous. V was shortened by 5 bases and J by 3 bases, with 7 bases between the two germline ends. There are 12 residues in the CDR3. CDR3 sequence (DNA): TGTGCCAGCAGTCCACCGGAAGAGACCCAGTACTTC. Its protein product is CASSPPEETQYF.

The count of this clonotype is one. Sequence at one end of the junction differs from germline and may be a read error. The CDR3 region has the DNA TGTGCCAACAGCTTAGAACTCGGGGGATTCAGAAACACCATATATTTT. Translated: CANSLELGGFRNTIYF. The genes are TRBV7-9 and TRBJ1-3; tentative D call: TRBD1 (5 bases). The CDR3 contains 16 residues. The germline V gene encodes CDR1 SEHNR and CDR2 FQNEAQ (reference sequence).

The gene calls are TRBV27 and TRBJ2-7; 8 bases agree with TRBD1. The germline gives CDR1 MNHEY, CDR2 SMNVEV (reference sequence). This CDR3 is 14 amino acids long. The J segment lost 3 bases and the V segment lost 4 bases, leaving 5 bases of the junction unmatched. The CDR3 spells CASSYNTGGYEQYF. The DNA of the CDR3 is TGTGCCAGCAGTTATAACACAGGGGGCTACGAGCAGTACTTC.

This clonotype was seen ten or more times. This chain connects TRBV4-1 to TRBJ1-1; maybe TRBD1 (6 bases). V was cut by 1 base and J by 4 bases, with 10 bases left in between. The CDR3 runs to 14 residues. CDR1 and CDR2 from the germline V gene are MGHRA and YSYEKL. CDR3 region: CASSQGGGGTEAFF. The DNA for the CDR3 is TGCGCCAGCAGCCAAGGTGGAGGGGGCACTGAAGCTTTCTTT.

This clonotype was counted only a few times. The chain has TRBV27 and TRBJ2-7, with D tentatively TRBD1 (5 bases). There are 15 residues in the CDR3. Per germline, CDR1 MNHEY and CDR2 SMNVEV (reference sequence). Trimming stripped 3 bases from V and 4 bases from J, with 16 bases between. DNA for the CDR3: TGTGCCAGCAGTTTGAGGAAGACAGCACTTTACGAGCAGTACTTC. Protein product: CASSLRKTALYEQYF.

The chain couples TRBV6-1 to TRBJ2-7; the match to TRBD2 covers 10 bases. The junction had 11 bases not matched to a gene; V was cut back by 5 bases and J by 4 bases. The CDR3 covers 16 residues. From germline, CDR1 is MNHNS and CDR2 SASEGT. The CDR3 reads CASSSSSGRGAYEQYF. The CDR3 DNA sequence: TGTGCCAGCAGTTCGTCTAGCGGGAGAGGTGCGTACGAGCAGTACTTC.

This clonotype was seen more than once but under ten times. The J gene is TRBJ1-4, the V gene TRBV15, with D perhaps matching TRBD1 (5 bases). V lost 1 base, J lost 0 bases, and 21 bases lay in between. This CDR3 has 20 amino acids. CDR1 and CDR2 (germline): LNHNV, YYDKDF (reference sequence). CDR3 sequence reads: CATSRVGQGLLPTTNEKLFF. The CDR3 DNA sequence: TGTGCCACCAGCAGAGTTGGGCAGGGCTTGCTTCCTACAACTAATGAAAAACTGTTTTTT.

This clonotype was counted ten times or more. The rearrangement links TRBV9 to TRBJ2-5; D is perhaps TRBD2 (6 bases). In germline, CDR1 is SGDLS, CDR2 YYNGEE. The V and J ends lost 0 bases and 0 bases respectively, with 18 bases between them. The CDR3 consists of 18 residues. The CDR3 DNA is TGTGCCAGCAGCGTAGACACGAGGACTAACTGGTACCAAGAGACCCAGTACTTC. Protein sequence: CASSVDTRTNWYQETQYF.

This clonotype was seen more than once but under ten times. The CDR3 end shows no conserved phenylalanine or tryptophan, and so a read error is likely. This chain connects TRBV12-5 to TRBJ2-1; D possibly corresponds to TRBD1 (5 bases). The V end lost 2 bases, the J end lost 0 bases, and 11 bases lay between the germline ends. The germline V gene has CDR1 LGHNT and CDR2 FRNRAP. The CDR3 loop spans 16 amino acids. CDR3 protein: CASGLPDSSSYNEQFL. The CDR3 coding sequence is TGTGCTAGTGGTTTGCCCGACAGCAGCTCCTACAATGAGCAGTTCCTC.

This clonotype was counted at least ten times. CDR3 region: CASSLQGLAYEQYF. For the CDR3, the DNA is TGTGCCAGCAGCTTGCAGGGCCTAGCCTACGAGCAGTACTTC. V usage is TRBV7-9 and J usage is TRBJ2-7; D is perhaps TRBD1 (5 bases). Per the germline V gene, CDR1 is SEHNR and CDR2 is FQNEAQ (reference sequence). V was cut by 3 bases and J by 2 bases, with 11 bases left in between. The CDR3 loop spans 14 amino acids.

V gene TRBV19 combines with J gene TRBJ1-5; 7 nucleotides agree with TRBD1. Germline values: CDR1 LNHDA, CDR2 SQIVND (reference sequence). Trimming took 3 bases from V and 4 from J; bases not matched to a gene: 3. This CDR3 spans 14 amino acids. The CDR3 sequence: CASSIGTVNQPQHF. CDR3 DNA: TGTGCCAGTAGTATTGGGACAGTAAATCAGCCCCAGCATTTT.

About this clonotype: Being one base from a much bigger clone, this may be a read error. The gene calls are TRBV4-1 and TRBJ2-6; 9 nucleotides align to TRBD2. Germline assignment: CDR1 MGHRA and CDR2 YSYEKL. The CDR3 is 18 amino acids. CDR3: CASSQEFAGGPGANILTF. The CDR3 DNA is TGCGCCAGCAGCCAAGAGTTTGCGGGAGGGCCTGGGGCCAACATCCTGACTTTC.

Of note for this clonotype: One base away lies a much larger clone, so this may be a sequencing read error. CDR3 nucleotides: TGTGCCAGCAGCCCACTTCGGGACACTGAAGCTTTCTTT. Protein sequence: CASSPLRDTEAFF. The genes are TRBV6-2 or TRBV6-3 and TRBJ1-1; D ambiguous. Germline CDR1 and CDR2: MNHEY and SVGEGT. The CDR3 runs to 13 residues. The V end lost 6 bases, the J end lost 3 bases, and 11 bases lay between the germline ends.

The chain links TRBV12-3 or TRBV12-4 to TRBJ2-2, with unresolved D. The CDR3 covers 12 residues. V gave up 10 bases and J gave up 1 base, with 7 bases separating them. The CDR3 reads CANEENTGELFF. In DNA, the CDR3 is TGTGCCAACGAAGAGAACACCGGGGAGCTGTTTTTT.

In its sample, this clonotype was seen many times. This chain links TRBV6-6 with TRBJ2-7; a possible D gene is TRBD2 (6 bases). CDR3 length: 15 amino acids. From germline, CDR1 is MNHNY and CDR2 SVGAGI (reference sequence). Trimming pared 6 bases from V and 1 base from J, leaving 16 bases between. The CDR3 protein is CASSPTGGKSYEQYF. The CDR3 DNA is TGTGCCAGCAGCCCCACCGGAGGGAAGTCCTACGAGCAGTACTTC.

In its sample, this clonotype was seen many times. The CDR3 sequence is CSAPHGSVDVQYF. CDR3 nucleotides: TGCAGTGCCCCCCACGGGTCGGTCGATGTTCAGTACTTC. The chain joins TRBV20-1 to TRBJ2-7; D gene unclear. CDR3 length equals 13 residues. The V gene's germline CDR1 is DFQATT and CDR2 SNEGSKA (reference sequence). Trimming left V 6 bases short and J 10 bases short, with 22 bases between.

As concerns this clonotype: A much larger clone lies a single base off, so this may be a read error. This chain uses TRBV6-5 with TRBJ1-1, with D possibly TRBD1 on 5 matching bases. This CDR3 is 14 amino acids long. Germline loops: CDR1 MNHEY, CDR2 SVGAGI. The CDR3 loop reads CASSYLGVNTGAFF. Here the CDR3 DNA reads TGTGCCAGCAGTTACTTAGGGGTCAACACTGGAGCTTTCTTT.